The 2 T cell receptor beta chains listed next were all sequenced from one sample in a study of cytomegalovirus exposure and HLA in healthy donors. The PCR used 60 Vbeta and 13 Jbeta primers. Sequencing used immunoSEQ multiplex PCR; TCRdb keeps in-frame clones, though not all of them. This sample has more than 95,000 clones; roughly 15% occur once, and the top ten carry about 3%. The sequencing input was PBMCs. The receptors were gathered from a female donor in good health and CMV-seropositive.

The rearrangement uses TRBV5-1 and TRBJ2-1; TRBD2 agrees at 9 bases. The CDR3 covers 19 residues. The germline V gene has CDR1 SGHRS and CDR2 YFSETQ. Unmatched junction bases numbered 10, after V lost 0 bases and J lost 0 bases. CDR3 bases: TGCGCCAGCAGCTTGGAGCTAGCGGGGATGGGGAACTCCTACAATGAGCAGTTCTTC. It translates to CASSLELAGMGNSYNEQFF.

This clone appeared a few times. The CDR3 DNA reads TGTGCCAGCAGTGAAGGCACTAGCGGAACCTACGAGCAGTACTTC. Translation gives CASSEGTSGTYEQYF. The J gene is TRBJ2-5, the V gene TRBV6-1; 8 bases map to TRBD2. The assigned J gene may be wrong: the sequence end matches TRBJ2-7 better. Germline-derived CDR1 and CDR2 are MNHNS and SASEGT. CDR3 length: 15 amino acids.